Following are 10 T cell receptor beta chains from one sample sequenced in a study of blood T cell repertoires in COVID-19. Only in-frame clones appear in the TCRdb table, and some are missing; sequencing was by immunoSEQ multiplex PCR. The sample consists of 150,000 to 200,000 clones, roughly 80% of them appearing once. Material for sequencing was peripheral blood. The origin of the receptors is a woman in her seventies with COVID-19, enrolled during active disease.

In its sample, this clone was seen a few times. The DNA of the CDR3 is TGTGCCAGCAGCTTGGACCCGGAGGGGAATTCACCCCTCCACTTT. Translated, it gives CASSLDPEGNSPLHF. The rearrangement uses TRBV5-4 and TRBJ1-6; perhaps TRBD1 as D (5 bases). Germline lookup yields CDR1 SGHNT and CDR2 YYREEE (reference sequence). This CDR3 contains 15 residues. Trimming cost V 0 bases and J 7 bases, with 11 bases left between them. Combining the CDR3 with reference TRBV5-4 and TRBJ1-6 gives the whole variable domain ETGVTQSPTHLIKTRGQQVTLRCSSQSGHNTVSWYQQALGQGPQFIFQYYREEENGRGNFPPRFSGLQFPNYSSELNVNALELDDSALYLCASSLDPEGNSPLHFGNGTRLTVT.

About this clone: Distinct nucleotide sequences in the sample also encode this CDR3. J is TRBJ2-2 and V is TRBV5-1; D unclear. Germline V lookup: CDR1 SGHRS, CDR2 YFSETQ. The CDR3 sequence is 16 residues long. The V end was cut by 8 bases, the J end by 4 bases, with 21 bases between. The CDR3 DNA follows: TGCGCCAGTAGTGCTGTCGGCGGCGGAGCCACCGGGGAGCTGTTTTTT. Protein product: CASSAVGGGATGELFF.

The J gene is TRBJ2-7, the V gene TRBV19, with D possibly TRBD2 on 6 matching bases. CDR3 length: 12 amino acids. CDR1 and CDR2 from the germline V gene are LNHDA and SQIVND (reference sequence). V lost 7 bases to trimming and J lost 4 bases, with 11 bases between them. CDR3 loop: CASIGGSYEQYV. The CDR3, as DNA: TGTGCCAGTATTGGGGGGTCGTACGAGCAGTACGTC.

This clone was recorded only once. The V and J genes are TRBV28 and TRBJ2-3; 9 positions agree with TRBD1. The germline V gene encodes CDR1 MDHEN and CDR2 SYDVKM. The CDR3 runs to 14 residues. The junction had 15 bases not matched to a gene; V was cut back by 5 bases and J by 15 bases. CDR3 coding DNA: TGTGCCAGCAGTCCTACTCCCGGGACAGGGTTGGCTTATTTT. Protein sequence: CASSPTPGTGLAYF. Based on the CDR3 plus reference TRBV28 and TRBJ2-3, the full variable domain is DVKVTQSSRYLVKRTGEKVFLECVQDMDHENMFWYRQDPGLGLRLIYFSYDVKMKEKGDIPEGYSVSREKKERFSLILESASTNQTSMYLCASSPTPGTGLAYFGPGTRLTVL.

The gene calls are TRBV28 and TRBJ2-1; 13 bases match TRBD2. CDR1 and CDR2 from the germline V gene are MDHEN and SYDVKM. CDR3 size: 15 residues. V shed 5 bases, J shed 13 bases, and the junction held 11 bases outside the gene matches. CDR3 DNA: TGTGCCAGCAGTCTAGCGACTAGCGGGGGGTCTTTTCAGTTCTTC. Protein: CASSLATSGGSFQFF.

The rearrangement links TRBV3-1 (or the pseudogene TRBV3-2) to TRBJ1-4; no clear D. Germline-derived CDR1 and CDR2 are LGHDT and YNNKEL (reference sequence). This CDR3 is 14 amino acids long. Trimming left V 5 bases short and J 4 bases short, with 11 bases between. The CDR3 protein is CASSFGEGNEKLFF. The CDR3 bases are TGTGCCAGCAGCTTCGGGGAGGGTAATGAAAAACTGTTTTTT.

This rearrangement joins TRBV7-2 to TRBJ1-3; tentative D call: TRBD1 (6 bases). The ends were cut back, 6 bases at V and 0 bases at J, with 12 bases in the middle. Per the germline V gene, CDR1 is SGHTA and CDR2 is FQGNSA. The length of the CDR3 is 15 residues. CDR3 bases: TGTGCCAGCAGTCAAACAGGGACCTCTGGAAACACCATATATTTT. This translates into CASSQTGTSGNTIYF.

The chain is built from TRBV9 and TRBJ2-3, with 14 bases aligning to TRBD2. V lost 1 base to trimming and J lost 4 bases; unmatched junction nucleotides: 8. The CDR3 spans 18 residues. Germline loops: CDR1 SGDLS, CDR2 YYNGEE. The CDR3 loop reads CASSVTDGTSGRADTQYF. The CDR3 coding sequence is TGTGCCAGCAGCGTAACTGACGGGACTAGCGGGAGAGCAGATACGCAGTATTTT.

CDR3 nucleotide sequence: TGTGCCAGTAGTATGAGTTCTAGCCCCCATCAGCCCCAGCATTTT. Amino acid sequence: CASSMSSSPHQPQHF. The chain recombines TRBV19 with TRBJ1-5; D remains ambiguous. The V end lost 3 bases, the J end lost 5 bases, and 14 bases lay between the germline ends. From germline, CDR1 is LNHDA and CDR2 SQIVND (reference sequence). The CDR3 is 15 amino acids.

This clone was found a few times. V usage is TRBV9 and J usage is TRBJ2-1; 8 bases agree with TRBD2. Looked up from germline, CDR1 is SGDLS and CDR2 is YYNGEE. Germline trimming cut 0 bases from V and 6 bases from J; bases unmatched to any gene: 8. CDR3 length: 16 amino acids. The CDR3 DNA reads TGTGCCAGCAGCGTAGTAGGCGGGGGGTCCCCCAATGAGCAGTTCTTC. It encodes CASSVVGGGSPNEQFF. Drawing the rest from reference TRBV9 and TRBJ2-1, the complete variable domain is DSGVTQTPKHLITATGQRVTLRCSPRSGDLSVYWYQQSLDQGLQFLIQYYNGEERAKGNILERFSAQQFPDLHSELNLSSLELGDSALYFCASSVVGGGSPNEQFFGPGTRLTVL.